What follows describes a single T cell receptor (beta chain). The sample is drawn from a study of blood T cell repertoires in COVID-19. The wider study: From the United States, Italy and Spain came samples of acute and convalescent COVID-19.

As originally analysed: By means of reference gene primer amplification, nucleated cell counts were estimated. The repertoire was sequenced with immunoSEQ multiplex PCR; TCRdb's copy has only in-frame clones and lacks some. V, J and clone size are taken as reported in that table, and D and trimming were inferred from the DNA itself. Of about 50,000 clones listed, roughly 87% are singletons. There are 16 residues in the CDR3. With V trimmed by 2 bases and J by 1 base, 4 bases remained unmatched. Germline V lookup: CDR1 MNHEY, CDR2 SVGEGT. The gene calls are TRBV6-2 or TRBV6-3 and TRBJ2-5, with 10 bases identical to TRBD2. The sequenced sample consisted of peripheral blood. The receptor was derived from a human donor with active COVID-19. The donor label of this sample is uncertain. The DNA for the CDR3 is TGTGCCAGCAGTTACGTTCTAGCGGGGGTCCAAGAGACCCAGTACTTC. Translated, it gives CASSYVLAGVQETQYF.